These 17 T cell receptor beta chains were sequenced from one sample in a study of T cell responses to AZD1222 COVID-19 vaccine. The protocol was immunoSEQ multiplex PCR, while the TCRdb copy is restricted to in-frame clones and leaves out a portion. The sample has approximately 180,000 clones; around 93% are singletons. The specimen was peripheral blood, collected 28 days after the second dose of the MenACWY control vaccine. The receptors originated from an adult who received the MenACWY meningococcal vaccine as a control.

The chain couples TRBV6-2 or TRBV6-3 to TRBJ2-2; 14 nucleotides agree with TRBD2. Germline assignment: CDR1 MNHEY and CDR2 SVGEGT. CDR3 length: 20 amino acids. V was pared by 0 bases and J by 2 bases, with 8 bases of the junction left unmatched. The CDR3 DNA is TGTGCCAGCAGTTACTCGACGGGACTAGCGGGGGTCCGAAACACCGGGGAGCTGTTTTTT. This codes for CASSYSTGLAGVRNTGELFF.

This clone was detected only once. This chain uses TRBV30 with TRBJ2-1; D may be TRBD2 (7 bases). The germline V gene encodes CDR1 GTSNPN and CDR2 SVGIG (reference sequence). The length of the CDR3 is 15 residues. V lost 5 bases, J lost 3 bases, and 17 bases lay in between. The CDR3 coding sequence is TGTGCCTGGGGGGCTGGGGGGGCCCTCTACAATGAGCAGTTCTTC. Translation gives CAWGAGGALYNEQFF. Full variable domain (remainder filled in from reference TRBV30 and TRBJ2-1): SQTIHQWPATLVQPVGSPLSLECTVEGTSNPNLYWYRQAAGRGLQLLFYSVGIGQISSEVPQNLSASRPQDRQFILSSKKLLLSDSGFYLCAWGAGGALYNEQFFGPGTRLTVL.

The J gene is TRBJ1-5, the V gene TRBV15; a weak D match, TRBD1 (6 bases). V lost 5 bases and J 7 bases, leaving 15 bases between the germline ends. In germline, CDR1 is LNHNV, CDR2 YYDKDF (reference sequence). This CDR3 is built from 14 residues. CDR3 sequence reads: CATSGVGGVQPQHF. The CDR3, as DNA: TGTGCCACCAGCGGGGTGGGGGGCGTACAGCCCCAGCATTTT.

This chain joins TRBV6-5 and TRBJ1-1; 11 bases are shared with TRBD1. The ends lost 5 bases at V and 4 bases at J; junction bases unmatched: 3. The CDR3 totals 14 residues. Germline V lookup: CDR1 MNHEY, CDR2 SVGAGI. CDR3 nucleotides: TGTGCCAGCAGTACCGGGACAGGGGGCACTGAAGCTTTCTTT. Translation gives CASSTGTGGTEAFF.

CDR3 DNA sequence: TGCGCCAGCAGGGACAGGGGGCGCCTTGAAACTGAAGCTTTCTTT. Protein: CASRDRGRLETEAFF. V and J are TRBV10-2 and TRBJ1-1; 11 nucleotides align to TRBD1. The V gene's germline CDR1 is WSHSY and CDR2 SAAADI. J gave up 5 bases and V 6 bases, and 8 bases lay outside the gene matches. The length of the CDR3 is 15 residues.

The rearrangement links TRBV6-1 to TRBJ2-7; possibly TRBD1 for D (6 bases). From germline, CDR1 is MNHNS and CDR2 SASEGT. Trimming pared 3 bases from V and 3 bases from J, leaving 15 bases between. CDR3 size: 15 residues. This chain's CDR3 is CASSDRDKLNYEQYF. In DNA, the CDR3 is TGTGCCAGCAGTGACAGGGACAAGCTGAACTACGAGCAGTACTTC.

The chain uses TRBV2 and TRBJ2-3; 10 positions match TRBD2. CDR3 length: 16 residues. CDR1 is SNHLY, CDR2 FYNNEI, per germline. J was trimmed by 2 bases and V by 5 bases; bases with no gene match: 7. The CDR3 loop reads CASSPGSGGVTDTQYF. The CDR3 region has the DNA TGTGCCAGCAGTCCTGGGAGCGGGGGGGTCACAGATACGCAGTATTTT.

This chain links TRBV5-1 with TRBJ2-3; D is undetermined. Germline CDR1 SGHRS, CDR2 YFSETQ. With 0 bases removed from V and 6 bases from J, the gap between germline ends came to 5 bases. The CDR3 runs 12 residues. The CDR3 coding sequence is TGCGCCAGCAGCTTGGTCGGGGATACGCAGTATTTT. As protein: CASSLVGDTQYF.

The chain links TRBV18 to TRBJ1-4; D possibly corresponds to TRBD1 (6 bases). Germline V lookup: CDR1 KGHSH, CDR2 LQKENI. This CDR3 is 14 amino acids long. The V and J ends lost 3 bases and 7 bases respectively, with 12 bases between them. The CDR3 bases are TGTGCCAGCTCACCGGGGGCTGGGAGTGAAAAACTGTTTTTT. Amino acids: CASSPGAGSEKLFF. Looking up the rest from reference TRBV18 and TRBJ1-4 gives the full variable domain: NAGVMQNPRHLVRRRGQEARLRCSPMKGHSHVYWYRQLPEEGLKFMVYLQKENIIDESGMPKERFSAEFPKEGPSILRIQQVVRGDSAAYFCASSPGAGSEKLFFGSGTQLSVL.

The chain recombines TRBV29-1 with TRBJ1-2; TRBD1 agrees at 9 bases. Losses at the gene ends were 6 bases for V and 4 bases for J; bases not matched to a gene: 6. The CDR3 is 13 amino acids. Per the germline V gene, CDR1 is SQVTM and CDR2 is ANQGSEA. The CDR3 loop is CSVEQGAAYGYTF. The CDR3 DNA reads TGCAGCGTCGAACAGGGGGCAGCCTATGGCTACACCTTC.

This clone was counted a single time. DNA of the CDR3: TGTGCCAGCAGCTCCCGGCTTGGGGCAGAGACCCAGTACTTC. The encoded protein is CASSSRLGAETQYF. The rearrangement uses TRBV5-6 and TRBJ2-5; a weak D match, TRBD1 (5 bases). This CDR3 spans 14 amino acids. Germline V gives CDR1 SGHDT, CDR2 YYEEEE. V lost 3 bases and J 4 bases, leaving 13 bases between the germline ends.

This chain connects TRBV15 to TRBJ2-7; 10 nucleotides match TRBD2. Germline assignment: CDR1 LNHNV and CDR2 YYDKDF (reference sequence). The CDR3 covers 15 residues. Trimming at V came to 3 bases and at J to 2 bases, leaving 4 bases not matched to a gene. The CDR3 nucleotides are TGTGCCACCAGCAGTAGCGGGGGGTTAGCCTACGAGCAGTACTTC. It specifies CATSSSGGLAYEQYF.

The chain recombines TRBV7-8 with TRBJ2-3; TRBD2 agrees at 10 bases. V lost 2 bases and J lost 6; bases outside the gene matches: 8. The germline V gene has CDR1 SGHVS and CDR2 FQNEAQ. This CDR3 spans 16 amino acids. In nucleotides, the CDR3 is TGTGCCAGCAGCTTACTCCTAGCGGGGGCACTTGATACGCAGTATTTT. Encoded protein: CASSLLLAGALDTQYF. Together with reference TRBV7-8 and TRBJ2-3, the CDR3 gives the full variable domain: GAGVSQSPRYKVAKRGQDVALRCDPISGHVSLFWYQQALGQGPEFLTYFQNEAQLDKSGLPSDRFFAERPEGSVSTLKIQRTQQEDSAVYLCASSLLLAGALDTQYFGPGTRLTVL.

This sequence joins TRBV10-2 and TRBJ1-4; maybe TRBD1 (6 bases). Trimming removed 6 bases from V and 7 bases from J, with 21 bases in between. Looked up from germline, CDR1 is WSHSY and CDR2 is SAAADI. This CDR3 is 16 amino acids long. For the CDR3, the DNA is TGCGCCAGCAGCAGCCCGGACAGAGTGGGGATTGAAAAACTGTTTTTT. This codes for CASSSPDRVGIEKLFF.

V is TRBV19 and J is TRBJ2-3; maybe TRBD1 (5 bases). V lost 4 bases and J lost 3, with 17 bases in between. The CDR3 runs 16 residues. Germline-derived CDR1 and CDR2 are LNHDA and SQIVND (reference sequence). Written as DNA, the CDR3 is TGTGCCAGTAGTACGAAAGGGGCGCCTTGGACAGATACGCAGTATTTT. Protein sequence: CASSTKGAPWTDTQYF.

V and J are TRBV11-2 and TRBJ2-1; 12 bases match TRBD2. CDR1 is SGHAT, CDR2 FQNNGV, per germline. This CDR3 spans 17 amino acids. The V and J ends lost 1 base and 3 bases, in that order; junction bases with no gene match: 4. CDR3 DNA sequence: TGTGCCAGCAGCTTAGGACTAGCGGGGGTGATCTACAATGAGCAGTTCTTC. Amino acids: CASSLGLAGVIYNEQFF.

This clone came up a few times. The CDR3 nucleotides are TGTGCCAGCAGCGCCGACGGCGTCGCAACCTATGGCTACACCTTC. Amino acid sequence: CASSADGVATYGYTF. The rearrangement joins TRBV5-5 to TRBJ1-2; D gene unclear. The germline V gene has CDR1 SGHKS and CDR2 YYEKEE (reference sequence). The V end was cut by 4 bases, the J end by 4 bases, with 17 bases between. The CDR3 covers 15 residues.